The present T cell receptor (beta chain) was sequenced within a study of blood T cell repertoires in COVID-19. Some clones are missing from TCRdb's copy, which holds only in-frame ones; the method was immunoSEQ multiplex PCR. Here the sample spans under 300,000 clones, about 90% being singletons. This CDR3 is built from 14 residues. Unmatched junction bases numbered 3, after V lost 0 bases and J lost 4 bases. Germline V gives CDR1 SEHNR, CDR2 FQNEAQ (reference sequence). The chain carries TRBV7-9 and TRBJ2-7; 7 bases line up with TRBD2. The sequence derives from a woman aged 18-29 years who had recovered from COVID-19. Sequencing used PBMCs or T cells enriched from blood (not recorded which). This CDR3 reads CASSLAAGPYEQYF. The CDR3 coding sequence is TGTGCCAGCAGCTTAGCAGCGGGGCCTTACGAGCAGTACTTC. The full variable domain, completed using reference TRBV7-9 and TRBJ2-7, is DTGVSQNPRHKITKRGQNVTFRCDPISEHNRLYWYRQTLGQGPEFLTYFQNEAQLEKSRLLSDRFSAERPKGSFSTLEIQRTEQGDSAMYLCASSLAAGPYEQYFGPGTRLTVT.